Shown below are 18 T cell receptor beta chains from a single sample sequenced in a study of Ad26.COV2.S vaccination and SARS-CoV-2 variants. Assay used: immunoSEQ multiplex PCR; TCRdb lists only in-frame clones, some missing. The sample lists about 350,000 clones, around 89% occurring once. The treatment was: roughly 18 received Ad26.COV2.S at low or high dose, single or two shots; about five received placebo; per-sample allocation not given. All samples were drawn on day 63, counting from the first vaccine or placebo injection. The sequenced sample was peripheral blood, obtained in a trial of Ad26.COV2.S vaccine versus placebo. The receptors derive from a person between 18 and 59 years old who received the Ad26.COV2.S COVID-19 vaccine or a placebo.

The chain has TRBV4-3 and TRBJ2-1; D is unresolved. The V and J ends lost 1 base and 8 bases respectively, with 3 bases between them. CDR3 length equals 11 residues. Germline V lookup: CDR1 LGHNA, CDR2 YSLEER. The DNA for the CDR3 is TGCGCCAGCAGCCAAGGGTATGAGCAGTTCTTC. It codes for CASSQGYEQFF.

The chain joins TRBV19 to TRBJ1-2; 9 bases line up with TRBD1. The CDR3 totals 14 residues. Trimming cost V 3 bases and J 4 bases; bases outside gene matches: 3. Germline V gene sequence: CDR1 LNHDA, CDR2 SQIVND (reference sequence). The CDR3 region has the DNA TGTGCCAGTAGTATCGGACAGGGGAGCTATGGCTACACCTTC. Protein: CASSIGQGSYGYTF.

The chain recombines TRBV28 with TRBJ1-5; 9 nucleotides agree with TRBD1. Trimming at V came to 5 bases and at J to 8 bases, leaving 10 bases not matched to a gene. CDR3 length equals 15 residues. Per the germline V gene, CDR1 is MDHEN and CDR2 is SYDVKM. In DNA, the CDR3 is TGTGCCAGCAGTCCCGGGGGACAGGGCTTCAAGCCCCAGCATTTT. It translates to CASSPGGQGFKPQHF.

DNA of the CDR3: TGTGCCAGCAGCCGACGAATGGAGAACACTGAAGCTTTCTTT. This gives the protein CASSRRMENTEAFF. This rearrangement joins TRBV11-2 to TRBJ1-1; D is unclear. Germline lookup yields CDR1 SGHAT and CDR2 FQNNGV. The CDR3 extends over 14 amino acids. V was clipped by 5 bases and J by 1 base, with 11 bases between them.

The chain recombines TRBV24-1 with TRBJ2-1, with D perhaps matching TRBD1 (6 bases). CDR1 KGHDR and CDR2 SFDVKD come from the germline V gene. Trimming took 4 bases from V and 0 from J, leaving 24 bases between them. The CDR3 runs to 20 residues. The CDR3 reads CATSDGPGQGPPGSYNEQFF. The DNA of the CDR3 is TGTGCCACCAGTGACGGACCGGGACAAGGGCCCCCGGGCTCCTACAATGAGCAGTTCTTC.

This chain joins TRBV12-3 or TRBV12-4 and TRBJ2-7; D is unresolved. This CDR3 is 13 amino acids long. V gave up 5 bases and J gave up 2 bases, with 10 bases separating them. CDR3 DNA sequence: TGTGCCAGCAGTACCCGACCGGCCTACGAGCAGTACTTC. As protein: CASSTRPAYEQYF.

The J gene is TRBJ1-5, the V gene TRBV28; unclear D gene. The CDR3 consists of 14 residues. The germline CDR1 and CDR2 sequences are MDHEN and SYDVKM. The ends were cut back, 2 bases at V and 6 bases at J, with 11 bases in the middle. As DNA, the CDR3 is TGTGCCAGCAGTTTAGGAGGGTCAGGTCAGCCCCAGCATTTT. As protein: CASSLGGSGQPQHF.

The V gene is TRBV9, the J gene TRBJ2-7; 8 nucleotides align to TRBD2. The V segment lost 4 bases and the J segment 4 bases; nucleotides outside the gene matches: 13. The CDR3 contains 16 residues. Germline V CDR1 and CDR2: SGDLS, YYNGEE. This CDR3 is CASSPESGSPQYEQYF. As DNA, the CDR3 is TGTGCCAGCAGCCCCGAAAGCGGGAGCCCCCAGTACGAGCAGTACTTC.

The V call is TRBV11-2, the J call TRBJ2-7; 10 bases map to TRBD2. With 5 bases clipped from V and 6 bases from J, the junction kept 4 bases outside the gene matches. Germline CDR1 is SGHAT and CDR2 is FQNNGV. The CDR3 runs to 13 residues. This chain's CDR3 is CASSSGRASEQYF. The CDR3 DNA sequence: TGTGCCAGCAGCAGCGGGAGGGCGAGCGAGCAGTACTTC.

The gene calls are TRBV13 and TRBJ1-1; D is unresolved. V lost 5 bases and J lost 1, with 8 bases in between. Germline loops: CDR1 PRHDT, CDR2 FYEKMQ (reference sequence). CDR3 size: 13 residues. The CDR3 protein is CASSPAPNTEAFF. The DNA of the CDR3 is TGTGCCAGCAGCCCTGCCCCGAACACTGAAGCTTTCTTT.

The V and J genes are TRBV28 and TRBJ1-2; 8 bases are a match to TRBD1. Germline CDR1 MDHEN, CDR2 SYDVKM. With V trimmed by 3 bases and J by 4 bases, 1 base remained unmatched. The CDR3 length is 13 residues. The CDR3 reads CASSFGQGYGYTF. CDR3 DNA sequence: TGTGCCAGCAGTTTCGGACAGGGCTATGGCTACACCTTC.

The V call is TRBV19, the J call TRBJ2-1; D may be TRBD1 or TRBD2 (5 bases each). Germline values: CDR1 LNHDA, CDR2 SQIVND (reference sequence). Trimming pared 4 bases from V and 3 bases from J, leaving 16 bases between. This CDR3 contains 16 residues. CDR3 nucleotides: TGTGCCAGTAGTACCTTCGTCGGGACCGTCTACAATGAGCAGTTCTTC. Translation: CASSTFVGTVYNEQFF.

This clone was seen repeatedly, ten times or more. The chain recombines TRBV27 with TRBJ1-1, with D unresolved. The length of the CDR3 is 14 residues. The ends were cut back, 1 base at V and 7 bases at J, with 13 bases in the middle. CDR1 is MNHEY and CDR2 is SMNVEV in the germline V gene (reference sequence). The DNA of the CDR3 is TGTGCCAGCAGTTTATTCCGAGAGGGCCGTGAAGCTTTCTTT. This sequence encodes CASSLFREGREAFF.

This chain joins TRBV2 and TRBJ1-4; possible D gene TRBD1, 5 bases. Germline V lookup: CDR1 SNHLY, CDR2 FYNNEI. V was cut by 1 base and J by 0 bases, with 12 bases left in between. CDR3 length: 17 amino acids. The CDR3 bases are TGTGCCAGCAGTGAAGAACGGGGGAGAGCAACTAATGAAAAACTGTTTTTT. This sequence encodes CASSEERGRATNEKLFF.

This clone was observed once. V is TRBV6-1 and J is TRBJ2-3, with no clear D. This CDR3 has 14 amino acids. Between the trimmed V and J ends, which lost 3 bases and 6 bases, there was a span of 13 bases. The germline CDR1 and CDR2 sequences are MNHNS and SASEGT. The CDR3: CASSETEIGDTQYF. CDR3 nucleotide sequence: TGTGCCAGCAGTGAGACGGAGATAGGTGATACGCAGTATTTT.

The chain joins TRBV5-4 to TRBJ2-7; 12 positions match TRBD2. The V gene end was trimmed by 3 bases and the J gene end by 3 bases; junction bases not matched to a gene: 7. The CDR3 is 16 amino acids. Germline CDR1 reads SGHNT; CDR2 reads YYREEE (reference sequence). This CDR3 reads CASSSQTSGSVYEQYF. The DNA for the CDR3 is TGTGCCAGCAGCTCTCAGACTAGCGGGAGCGTCTACGAGCAGTACTTC.

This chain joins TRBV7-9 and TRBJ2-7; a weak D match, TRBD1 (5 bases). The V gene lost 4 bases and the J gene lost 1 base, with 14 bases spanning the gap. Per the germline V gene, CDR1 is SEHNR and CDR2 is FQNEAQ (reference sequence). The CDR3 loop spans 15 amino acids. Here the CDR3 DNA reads TGTGCCAGCAGCTCCCCACGACAGTCTTCCTACGAGCAGTACTTC. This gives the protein CASSSPRQSSYEQYF.

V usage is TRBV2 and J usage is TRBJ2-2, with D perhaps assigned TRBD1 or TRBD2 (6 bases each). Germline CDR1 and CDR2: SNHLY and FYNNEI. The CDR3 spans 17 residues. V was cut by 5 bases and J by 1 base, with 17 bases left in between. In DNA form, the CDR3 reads TGTGCCAGCAGTCCCGGAGGGTGGACAGTGAACACCGGGGAGCTGTTTTTT. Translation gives CASSPGGWTVNTGELFF.